This TCR beta chain comes out of a study of cytomegalovirus exposure and HLA in healthy donors. Broader study findings: CMV serostatus alone was available as immune exposure information. Sequencing depth roughly uniform across donors was assumed in presence/absence analyses. As a later analysis revealed, the rate of TCR association differed by HLA locus, with DRB1 most and HLA-C fewest. The dataset shows that most TCR sequences were rare, while some public TCRs occurred in many donors.

PCR was performed using 60 Vbeta and 13 Jbeta primers. Profiled with immunoSEQ multiplex PCR; TCRdb holds only in-frame clones, not every one. This sample yields over 200,000 clones, of which around 89% are seen a single time; over 0.95% belongs to the top ten. V lost 4 bases to trimming and J lost 5 bases; unmatched junction nucleotides: 6. The germline V gene has CDR1 KGHSH and CDR2 LQKENI. There are 16 residues in the CDR3. This clone has only a few counts. What it recognizes is unknown. J is TRBJ2-2 and V is TRBV18; 11 nucleotides align to TRBD2. Sequenced sample: PBMCs. The receptor's source is a woman younger than 35 in good health and CMV-seronegative. This CDR3 reads CASSLGTSGWTGELFF. CDR3 sequence (DNA): TGTGCCAGCTCACTTGGGACTAGCGGCTGGACCGGGGAGCTGTTTTTT.